Listed below are T cell receptor beta chains from one sample, sequenced in a study of blood T cell repertoires in COVID-19. Assay: immunoSEQ multiplex PCR; the TCRdb copy retains only in-frame clones and omits some. The sample yields roughly 76,000 clones, over 70% seen once. What was sequenced was peripheral blood. The receptors come from a man aged 65 to 85 with acute or convalescent COVID-19. The CDR3 runs from the conserved cysteine through the conserved F or W. Fields, in order: V gene, clone size, D gene, J gene, CDR3 protein, CDR3 DNA. D genes are given only for firm matches. Clone size appears in some rows only: once, few, many, or a class for an expanded clone.

>TRBV28|NA|TRBD1|TRBJ2-7
CASRRTGFAYEQYF
TGTGCCAGCAGGAGGACAGGGTTCGCCTACGAGCAGTACTTC
>TRBV5-1|once|NA|TRBJ1-1
CASNPGRGTEAFF
TGCGCCAGCAACCCCGGCAGGGGCACTGAAGCTTTCTTT
>TRBV19|once|TRBD1|TRBJ1-4
CASRRSGTDNEKLFF
TGTGCCAGTAGAAGGTCCGGGACAGATAATGAAAAACTGTTTTTT
>TRBV7-9|NA|NA|TRBJ1-4
CAADTLSGEKLFF
TGTGCGGCGGACACTCTCAGCGGGGAAAAACTGTTTTTT
>TRBV4-1|NA|NA|TRBJ1-4
CASSSRGREGTNEKLFF
TGCGCCAGCAGCTCCCGGGGAAGGGAAGGAACTAATGAAAAACTGTTTTTT
>TRBV7-9|NA|TRBD1|TRBJ1-4
CASSLVSGTANEKLFF
TGTGCCAGCAGCTTAGTATCCGGGACAGCTAATGAAAAACTGTTTTTT
>TRBV6-5|NA|NA|TRBJ2-7
CATIRENYEQYF
TGTGCCACCATCCGCGAGAACTACGAGCAGTACTTC
>TRBV27|NA|NA|TRBJ2-3
CASSFRGSTDTQYF
TGTGCCAGCAGTTTTCGAGGCAGCACAGATACGCAGTATTTT
>TRBV6-4|NA|NA|TRBJ2-7
CASSVRFEQYF
TGTGCCAGCAGTGTGCGGTTCGAGCAGTACTTC
>TRBV3-1/TRBV3-2|NA|TRBD2|TRBJ2-3
CASSQGTTSGRASDTQYF
TGTGCCAGCAGCCAAGGAACCACTAGCGGGAGGGCCTCAGATACGCAGTATTTT
>TRBV4-1|few|TRBD2|TRBJ2-7
CASSQAGGDEQYF
TGCGCCAGCAGCCAAGCCGGGGGGGACGAGCAGTACTTC
>TRBV24-1|NA|TRBD2|TRBJ2-3
CATGTTTDTQYF
TGTGCCACCGGGACTACCACAGATACGCAGTATTTT
>TRBV5-1|NA|NA|TRBJ1-1
CASSFLTSKAEAFF
TGCGCCAGCAGCTTCTTGACTTCAAAGGCTGAAGCTTTCTTT
>TRBV28|NA|TRBD1|TRBJ1-3
CASSLGTGGAGNTIYF
TGTGCCAGCAGTTTGGGGACAGGGGGCGCTGGAAACACCATATATTTT
>TRBV6-2/TRBV6-3|NA|NA|TRBJ1-5
CASSYSGGSQPQHF
TGTGCCAGCAGTTACTCGGGGGGGAGTCAGCCCCAGCATTTT
>TRBV7-9|NA|NA|TRBJ2-1
CASSGTERGNEQFF
TGTGCCAGCAGCGGAACGGAACGAGGGAATGAGCAGTTCTTC
>TRBV11-2|NA|NA|TRBJ1-1
CASSFTQDTEAFF
TGTGCCAGCAGCTTCACCCAGGACACTGAAGCTTTCTTT
>TRBV29-1|NA|NA|TRBJ1-4
CSVESDREKLFF
TGCAGCGTTGAATCTGACAGGGAAAAACTGTTTTTT
>TRBV18|NA|NA|TRBJ1-1
CASSPTIQGPEAFF
TGTGCCAGCTCACCAACCATACAGGGACCTGAAGCTTTCTTT
>TRBV5-1|NA|NA|TRBJ2-2
CASSLVGLLGELFF
TGCGCCAGCAGCTTGGTGGGCCTGCTCGGGGAGCTGTTTTTT
>TRBV28|NA|NA|TRBJ1-2
CASSLQGIYGYTF
TGTGCCAGCAGTTTGCAGGGGATCTATGGCTACACCTTC
>TRBV19|NA|TRBD1|TRBJ1-6
CASSILTGSGQGDSPLHF
TGTGCCAGTAGTATCCTTACCGGCTCGGGACAGGGAGATTCACCCCTCCACTTT
>TRBV21-1|NA|NA|TRBJ1-2
CASSKSKDGAGLDYGYTF
TGTGCCAGCAGCAAATCCAAAGACGGGGCGGGGCTGGACTATGGCTACACCTTC
>TRBV27|NA|TRBD2|TRBJ2-7
CASTSSGRFREQYF
TGTGCCAGCACCTCTAGCGGGAGGTTTCGGGAGCAGTACTTC
>TRBV12-3/TRBV12-4|NA|TRBD1|TRBJ1-2
CASGNRGYGYTF
TGTGCCAGCGGCAACAGGGGTTATGGCTACACCTTC
>TRBV3-1/TRBV3-2|NA|NA|TRBJ2-7
CASSGGTSSYEQYF
TGTGCCAGCAGTGGGGGGACCAGCTCCTACGAGCAGTACTTC
>TRBV27|few|NA|TRBJ1-3
CASWGQGGNTIYF
TGTGCCAGCTGGGGGCAGGGCGGAAACACCATATATTTT
>TRBV7-8|NA|TRBD1|TRBJ1-6
CASSPLHPGQDRSPLHF
TGTGCCAGCAGCCCGCTGCACCCAGGACAGGACCGTTCACCCCTCCACTTT
>TRBV19|NA|TRBD2|TRBJ2-1
CASSIGPSGIYNEQFF
TGTGCCAGTAGTATAGGGCCTAGCGGGATTTACAATGAGCAGTTCTTC
>TRBV14|NA|NA|TRBJ1-1
CASSPIRGAEAFF
TGTGCCAGCAGCCCAATAAGGGGCGCTGAAGCTTTCTTT
>TRBV4-3|NA|TRBD2|TRBJ2-2
CASSRGREGLVTGELFF
TGCGCCAGCAGCCGGGGGCGGGAGGGCCTGGTCACCGGGGAGCTGTTTTTT
>TRBV6-2/TRBV6-3|NA|TRBD2|TRBJ2-2
CASSYRLAGAIGELFF
TGTGCCAGCAGTTACCGACTAGCGGGAGCAATCGGGGAGCTGTTTTTT